This T cell receptor beta chain was documented in a study of T cell responses to AZD1222 COVID-19 vaccine. General study results and limits: Along spike, vaccine-associated CD4 TCRs were found throughout, with dominance at 160-218 and 743-854. White British people made up most donors, females outnumbered males, and clonal diversity was possibly underestimated. Of the AZD1222 recipients, only 5 or 6 were seropositive at baseline.

The CDR3 length is 14 residues. The ends lost 4 bases at V and 4 bases at J; junction bases unmatched: 2. Per germline, CDR1 PRHDT and CDR2 FYEKMQ (reference sequence). Worth noting for this clone: Its antigen remains unidentified.

Profiling relied on immunoSEQ multiplex PCR, and the TCRdb table lists in-frame clones only, not all of them. The table records some 100,000 clones, around nine tenths of them present only once. This sequence originates from an adult in good health. V usage is TRBV13 and J usage is TRBJ1-1; 11 bases agree with TRBD1. The material was peripheral blood, obtained on day 0 of AZD1222 vaccination. The CDR3 DNA reads as TGTGCCAGCAGCTCGGACAGGGGGCCCACTGAAGCTTTCTTT. Protein sequence: CASSSDRGPTEAFF.